Shown below are 3 T cell receptor beta chains from a single sample sequenced in a study of shared clonotypes between healthy human individuals. This table comes from immunoSEQ multiplex PCR, and its TCRdb copy is limited to in-frame clones, with some not included. The sample lists about 2.4 million clones, roughly 93% occurring once. Specimen: naive CD4+ T cells from PBMCs. Subset noted: CD45RA+ positively selected. Source of these receptors: a man aged 18 to 30 in good health. Some clones in this sample may be carry-over from other donors' samples.

The rearrangement uses TRBV30 and TRBJ1-1; the match to TRBD1 covers 7 bases. Trimming took 3 bases from V and 3 from J; bases not matched to a gene: 7. CDR1 is GTSNPN, CDR2 SVGIG, per germline (reference sequence). The CDR3 length is 14 residues. CDR3 amino acids: CAWSRQGFDTEAFF. The CDR3 region has the DNA TGTGCCTGGAGCCGACAGGGTTTTGACACTGAAGCTTTCTTT.

CDR3 in DNA: TGTGCCAGCACTGGACAGCTCAATCAGCCCCAGCATTTT. This encodes CASTGQLNQPQHF. V is TRBV2 and J is TRBJ1-5, with D possibly being TRBD1 (6 bases). The V and J ends lost 7 bases and 3 bases respectively, with 10 bases between them. Germline CDR1 reads SNHLY; CDR2 reads FYNNEI. The CDR3 covers 13 residues.

The rearrangement links TRBV7-9 to TRBJ2-5; weak D call: TRBD1 (6 bases). The CDR3 sequence is 14 residues long. The V end lost 4 bases, the J end lost 3 bases, and 12 bases lay between the germline ends. Germline-derived CDR1 and CDR2 are SEHNR and FQNEAQ (reference sequence). The CDR3 region is CASSYGTGKETQYF. The CDR3 nucleotides are TGTGCCAGCAGCTACGGTACAGGGAAAGAGACCCAGTACTTC.